Sequencing of this T cell receptor (beta chain) was carried out in a study of blood T cell repertoires in COVID-19 (dated by TCRdb to the early 2020s). Regarding the complete study: Samples from collaborators originated in the United States, Italy and Spain and spanned both the acute and convalescent phases of COVID-19. The prospective study material was composed of cDNA or gDNA derived from T cells, B-cell-depleted T cells, or PBMCs. The dataset comprised deeply sampled blood TCRbeta repertoires from subjects exposed to, actively infected with, or recovered from COVID-19. A freely available public database, intended as a resource for researchers studying the immune response to SARS-CoV-2, is where the repertoires were released. Samples were obtained from the ongoing ImmuneRACE study (first 160 participants) and from about 1,300 subjects provided by 6 global collaborators. A de-identified subject ID, COVID-19 status, age in years and sex were almost always included in the sample metadata. Where available, HLA class I and class II types were obtained from metadata supplied by the sample provider rather than from assay-based typing.

Each collaborating institution followed its own protocols to collect whole blood in K2EDTA tubes. For TCRbeta analysis, collaborators shipped samples as frozen whole blood, isolated PBMCs, or DNA extracted from either of those sample types. TCRbeta CDR3 regions were amplified from genomic DNA by means of the immunoSEQ Assay, a bias-controlled multiplex PCR. Regarding the original processing steps: Nucleated cell counts per sample were estimated from amplification of reference gene primers within the assay. To quantify the absolute abundance of each unique TCRbeta CDR3 rearrangement, sequence reads were collapsed and filtered. For each sample, productive Simpson clonality was calculated as the square root of Simpson's diversity index over productive rearrangements. TCRdb took this table from immuneACCESS and kept in-frame rearrangements with V and J called. Such tables lack part of the clones; where checked against another copy, unresolved V genes explain under half of the gap, and the rest is unexplained. That table furnishes V, J and clone size, whereas the DNA furnished D and trimming. The sample contains 200,000 to 300,000 clones, 70% to 90% of them found a single time. The ten largest clones capture roughly 0.8% of the sample.

Regarding this clone: Its specific antigen is unknown. Base qualities are not at hand, and no much larger clone is one base apart.

The germline V gene sets CDR1 to SGHRS and CDR2 to YFSETQ. CDR3 length: 15 amino acids, cysteine to phenylalanine. Just the 45-base CDR3 DNA is kept, in frame starting at base 1. Trimming takes 4 bases off V and 5 bases off J; junction bases not matched to a gene: 9. General study outcomes and caveats: Clinical and demographic metadata were provided uncurated, with the amount varying by source and participant.

The sequence was collected from a woman aged 25 to 39 with acute or convalescent COVID-19. The specimen was peripheral blood. The sequence is built from TRBV5-1 and TRBJ1-1; 9 bases in the junction line up with TRBD1. The nucleotides read TGCGCCAGCAGCGGGACGACAGGGGGTGGGACTGAAGCTTTCTTT. Translated, it reads CASSGTTGGGTEAFF.